This T cell receptor beta chain was captured in a study of T cell repertoires in cytomegalovirus infection. MiXCR was run by TCRdb on the reads, yielding one entry per CDR3 protein. The table includes some 320,000 distinct CDR3 sequences, 25% to 30% detected once. With 2 bases clipped from V and 3 bases from J, the junction kept 3 bases outside the gene matches. Germline values: CDR1 SGHRS, CDR2 YFSETQ. The CDR3 has 14 amino acids. The sample holds a few counts of this clonotype. Its antigen is currently unknown. The sequencing used cultured PBMCs, collected from culture after CMV antigen stimulation. The clonotype comes from a human donor in good health (CMV status not recorded). Some clones in this sample may be carry-over from other donors' samples. This sequence joins TRBV5-1 and TRBJ2-7, with 9 bases aligning to TRBD1. The CDR3 DNA is TGCGCCAGCAGCTTTGGACAGGGGAACTACGAGCAGTACTTC. Its protein product is CASSFGQGNYEQYF. Full variable domain (rest looked up from reference TRBV5-1 and TRBJ2-7): KAGVTQTPRYLIKTRGQQVTLSCSPISGHRSVSWYQQTPGQGLQFLFEYFSETQRNKGNFPGRFSGRQFSNSRSEMNVSTLELGDSALYLCASSFGQGNYEQYFGPGTRLTVT.